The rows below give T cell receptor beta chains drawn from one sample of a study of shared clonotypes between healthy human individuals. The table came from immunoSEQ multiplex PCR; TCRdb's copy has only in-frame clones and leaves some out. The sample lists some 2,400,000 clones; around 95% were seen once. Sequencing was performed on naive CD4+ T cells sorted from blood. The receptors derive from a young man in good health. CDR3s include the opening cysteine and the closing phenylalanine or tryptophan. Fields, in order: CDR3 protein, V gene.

CASSSRIYEQYF,TRBV28
CASSRQKDTDTQYF,TRBV10-1
CASSQASIGDSRNTEAFF,TRBV4-1
CASRGTSNQPQHF,TRBV6-1
CAWRSGGINEKLFF,TRBV30
CASSRVGTGGTDTQYF,TRBV7-2
CASSLQGAHSPLHF,TRBV7-9
CASSLTAGEHSYEQYF,TRBV7-9
CASSLVGGRGNSYEQYF,TRBV11-2
CASSLGGRAAGELFF,TRBV7-2
CASSSSGQGTYEQYF,TRBV27
CASSVRGTQYTGELFF,TRBV9
CASRGASSSYEQYF,TRBV27
CASSPPVRTYEQYF,TRBV18
CASSFAGWGGQYF,TRBV7-9
CASSNPTGDYGYTF,TRBV18
CASSQRRGDITYEQYF,TRBV4-1
CASSQGNYGYTF,TRBV6-1
CASSLLSGGYEQYF,TRBV5-6
CASSLRRQASAGNTIYF,TRBV4-1
CASSKNTEAFF,TRBV6-1
CASSYSGGVNSPLHF,TRBV6-5